The clone carrying this TCR beta chain was counted ten times or more. Its antigen is currently unknown. Unique molecular identifiers featured in how the TCRbeta library was prepared. TCRdb itself ran the PCR reads through MiXCR, one entry per CDR3 protein. The sample lists approximately 300,000 distinct CDR3 sequences, under 14% occurring once. These data come from a study of T-cell reconstitution after alpha-beta-depleted transplantation in children. This CDR3 is built from 14 residues. The V gene lost 3 bases and the J gene lost 2 bases, with 12 bases spanning the gap. From germline, CDR1 is SGHRS and CDR2 YFSETQ. Whole-study findings and limits: Once a year had passed after transplant, T-cell counts and diversity came mostly from newly produced T cells. Approximately two months post-transplant, alpha-beta T cells reportedly originated from several hundred expanded graft clones. Surviving recipient T cells and thymic progenitors underlay high day-60 TCRbeta diversity in some patients.

This specimen was peripheral blood, taken 180 days after TCRalphabeta/CD19-depleted stem cell transplant. The origin of this receptor is a male patient aged 2-10 years who had a stem cell transplant for chronic granulomatous disease, so the T cells may come from the graft donor. The V and J genes are TRBV5-1 and TRBJ2-7, with TRBD2 as a possible D gene (6 bases). CDR3 region: CASSSSGLPYEQYF. CDR3 coding DNA: TGCGCCAGCAGCTCATCGGGACTTCCCTACGAGCAGTACTTC. Drawing the rest from reference TRBV5-1 and TRBJ2-7, the complete variable domain is KAGVTQTPRYLIKTRGQQVTLSCSPISGHRSVSWYQQTPGQGLQFLFEYFSETQRNKGNFPGRFSGRQFSNSRSEMNVSTLELGDSALYLCASSSSGLPYEQYFGPGTRLTVT.